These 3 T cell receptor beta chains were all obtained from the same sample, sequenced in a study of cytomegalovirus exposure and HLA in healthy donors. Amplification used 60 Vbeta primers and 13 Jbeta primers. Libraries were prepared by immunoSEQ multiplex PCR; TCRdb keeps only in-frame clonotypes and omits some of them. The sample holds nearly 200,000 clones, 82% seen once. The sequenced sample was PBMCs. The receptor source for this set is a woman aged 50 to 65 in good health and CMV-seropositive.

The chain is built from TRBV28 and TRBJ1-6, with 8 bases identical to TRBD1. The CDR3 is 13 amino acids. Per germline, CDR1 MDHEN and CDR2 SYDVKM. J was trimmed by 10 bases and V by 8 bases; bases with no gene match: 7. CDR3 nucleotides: TGTGCCAGCGGCGGACAGGGCCTGTCACCCCTCCACTTT. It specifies CASGGQGLSPLHF.

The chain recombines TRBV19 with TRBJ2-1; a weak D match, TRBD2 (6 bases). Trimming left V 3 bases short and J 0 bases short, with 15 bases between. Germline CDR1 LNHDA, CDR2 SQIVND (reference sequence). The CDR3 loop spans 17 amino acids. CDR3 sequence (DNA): TGTGCCAGTAGTATTACCCGGGACTGGAGCTCCTACAATGAGCAGTTCTTC. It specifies CASSITRDWSSYNEQFF.

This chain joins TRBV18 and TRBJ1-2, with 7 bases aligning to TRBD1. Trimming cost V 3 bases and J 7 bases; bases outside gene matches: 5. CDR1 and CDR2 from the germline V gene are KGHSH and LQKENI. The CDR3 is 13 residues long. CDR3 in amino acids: CASSPSGQAGYTF. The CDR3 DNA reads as TGTGCCAGCTCACCCTCCGGACAGGCTGGCTACACCTTC.